Each of the 24 T cell receptor beta chains below was sequenced from the same sample in a study of cytomegalovirus exposure and HLA in healthy donors. The PCR had 60 Vbeta and 13 Jbeta primers. The assay was immunoSEQ multiplex PCR, and TCRdb's table has in-frame clones only and misses some. The table includes about 140,000 clones, around 80% detected once. The sample comprised PBMCs. The receptors derive from a man between 45 and 60 years old in good health and CMV-seronegative.

The V gene is TRBV2, the J gene TRBJ1-5; D gene uncertain. The CDR3 sequence is 13 residues long. CDR1 and CDR2 from the germline V gene are SNHLY and FYNNEI. V lost 3 bases and J 4 bases, leaving 7 bases between the germline ends. DNA of the CDR3: TGTGCCAGCAGTGACCGGGAGAATCAGCCCCAGCATTTT. Translating it yields CASSDRENQPQHF.

This clone was observed a single time. V and J are TRBV10-1 and TRBJ2-7, with 14 positions matching TRBD2. CDR3 length: 17 amino acids. The germline V gene has CDR1 WNHNN and CDR2 SYGVQD (reference sequence). V was clipped by 0 bases and J by 2 bases; unmatched bases: 3. CDR3 sequence reads: CASSESGGLAGAYEQYF. For the CDR3, the DNA is TGCGCCAGCAGTGAGTCTGGGGGACTAGCGGGAGCCTACGAGCAGTACTTC.

J is TRBJ2-7 and V is TRBV6-5; 11 bases line up with TRBD1. The CDR3 loop spans 15 amino acids. J lost 2 bases, V lost 0 bases, and 0 bases had no gene match. The germline V gene has CDR1 MNHEY and CDR2 SVGAGI. This CDR3 is CASSYSDRGPYEQYF. CDR3 bases: TGTGCCAGCAGTTACTCGGACAGGGGGCCCTACGAGCAGTACTTC.

As concerns this clone: The junction does not match germline at one end; this may be a read error. The chain links TRBV6-5 to TRBJ2-2, with 9 nucleotides matching TRBD1. Germline V gene lookup returns CDR1 MNHEY and CDR2 SVGAGI. The CDR3 has 13 residues. The DNA of the CDR3 is TGTGCCACCAGTAATCCCGGGACAGGGAGGACGGTTTTT. This sequence encodes CATSNPGTGRTVF.

The rearrangement joins TRBV11-2 to TRBJ2-3; TRBD2 matches 9 bases. The CDR3 extends over 18 amino acids. CDR1 is SGHAT and CDR2 is FQNNGV in the germline V gene. With 1 base clipped from V and 6 bases from J, the junction kept 14 bases outside the gene matches. The CDR3 reads CASSLGALAGSTRDTQYF. The DNA for the CDR3 is TGTGCCAGCAGCTTAGGAGCACTAGCGGGTTCCACGAGGGATACGCAGTATTTT. Full variable domain (remainder filled in from reference TRBV11-2 and TRBJ2-3): EAGVAQSPRYKIIEKRQSVAFWCNPISGHATLYWYQQILGQGPKLLIQFQNNGVVDDSQLPKDRFSAERLKGVDSTLKIQPAKLEDSAVYLCASSLGALAGSTRDTQYFGPGTRLTVL.

The V gene is TRBV28, the J gene TRBJ1-6, with 9 bases fitting TRBD1. V was pared by 6 bases and J by 2 bases, with 2 bases of the junction left unmatched. This CDR3 region has 15 residues. Germline V gives CDR1 MDHEN, CDR2 SYDVKM. The chain's CDR3 is CASRRQGAYNSPLHF. CDR3 coding DNA: TGTGCCAGCAGGAGACAGGGGGCCTATAATTCACCCCTCCACTTT.

The chain joins TRBV4-2 to TRBJ2-5; 7 bases fit TRBD1. Losses at the gene ends were 1 base for V and 2 bases for J; bases not matched to a gene: 10. The CDR3 loop spans 17 amino acids. Germline loops: CDR1 LGHNA, CDR2 YNFKEQ. The CDR3 loop is CASSQVGAGTAQETQYF. CDR3 sequence (DNA): TGTGCCAGCAGCCAAGTGGGAGCCGGGACAGCACAAGAGACCCAGTACTTC.

The chain employs TRBV6-6 and TRBJ1-5, with D perhaps TRBD1 (6 bases). This CDR3 contains 14 residues. Trimming removed 10 bases from V and 2 bases from J, with 15 bases in between. Germline CDR1 MNHNY, CDR2 SVGAGI (reference sequence). For the CDR3, the DNA is TGTGCCACCCATTCACCAGGGGGCAATCAGCCCCAGCATTTT. Translation: CATHSPGGNQPQHF.

The rearrangement links TRBV4-1 to TRBJ2-7; 7 positions agree with TRBD2. Germline trimming cut 0 bases from V and 6 bases from J; bases unmatched to any gene: 8. This CDR3 is built from 15 residues. Germline CDR1 and CDR2: MGHRA and YSYEKL. CDR3 amino acids: CASSQEGAGVVEQYF. The CDR3 bases are TGCGCCAGCAGCCAAGAAGGGGCGGGAGTAGTCGAGCAGTACTTC.

The chain recombines TRBV19 with TRBJ1-3; no reliable D call. This CDR3 is built from 16 residues. Deletions cut 1 base from V and 4 bases from J, with 14 bases between. Germline lookup yields CDR1 LNHDA and CDR2 SQIVND (reference sequence). The CDR3 loop is CASSIGGSRTGNTIYF. The CDR3 DNA follows: TGTGCCAGTAGTATAGGTGGCTCAAGAACGGGAAACACCATATATTTT.

The chain is built from TRBV5-1 and TRBJ2-1; 10 nucleotides agree with TRBD1. Germline V lookup: CDR1 SGHRS, CDR2 YFSETQ. CDR3 size: 16 residues. With 3 bases clipped from V and 0 bases from J, the junction kept 3 bases outside the gene matches. CDR3 nucleotides: TGCGCCAGCAGCTCGGGGACAGGGGTCTCCTACAATGAGCAGTTCTTC. It specifies CASSSGTGVSYNEQFF.

This rearrangement joins TRBV9 to TRBJ2-3, with D unclear. V lost 7 bases, J lost 6 bases, and 15 bases lay in between. Germline-derived CDR1 and CDR2 are SGDLS and YYNGEE. This CDR3 spans 13 amino acids. In nucleotides, the CDR3 is TGTGCCAGCGCGGATGAAAAGGTGGATACGCAGTATTTT. Residues: CASADEKVDTQYF.

This chain joins TRBV27 and TRBJ1-5; D gene uncertain. Germline loops: CDR1 MNHEY, CDR2 SMNVEV (reference sequence). Between the trimmed V and J ends, which lost 0 bases and 7 bases, there was a span of 25 bases. The CDR3 spans 19 residues. Written as DNA, the CDR3 is TGTGCCAGCAGTTTATCGATTGTACCCCTCTGGCAGTTATACCAGCCCCAGCATTTT. Its translation is CASSLSIVPLWQLYQPQHF.

This chain links TRBV7-2 with TRBJ1-2; 7 bases map to TRBD1. Germline V gives CDR1 SGHTA, CDR2 FQGNSA. This CDR3 spans 17 amino acids. Trimming cost V 0 bases and J 0 bases; bases outside gene matches: 7. As DNA, the CDR3 is TGTGCCAGCAGCTTAGCGGGCAGGGGGTGGACTAACTATGGCTACACCTTC. It codes for CASSLAGRGWTNYGYTF.

This clone was detected once. The DNA of the CDR3 is TGTGCCAGCAGTTTAATAAGCGGGAGTCGACGCCAAGAGACCCAGTACTTC. Translated, it gives CASSLISGSRRQETQYF. This chain links TRBV27 with TRBJ2-5, with 8 bases that match TRBD2. The CDR3 length is 17 residues. With 2 bases clipped from V and 1 base from J, the junction kept 9 bases outside the gene matches. CDR1 is MNHEY and CDR2 is SMNVEV in the germline V gene (reference sequence).

The rearrangement links TRBV9 to TRBJ2-2; D not certain. Per germline, CDR1 SGDLS and CDR2 YYNGEE. This CDR3 region has 14 residues. V was pared by 0 bases and J by 3 bases, with 6 bases between. As DNA, the CDR3 is TGTGCCAGCAGCGTAGGTCCCGACACCGGGGAGCTGTTTTTT. It yields the protein CASSVGPDTGELFF.

The chain combines TRBV27 with TRBJ1-5; no firm D call. The V end was cut by 6 bases, the J end by 0 bases, with 3 bases between. The CDR3 extends over 12 amino acids. CDR1 is MNHEY, CDR2 SMNVEV, per germline (reference sequence). The DNA for the CDR3 is TGTGCCAGCAGGGCTAGCAATCAGCCCCAGCATTTT. This translates into CASRASNQPQHF.

There are a few counts of this clone. The chain combines TRBV7-2 with TRBJ2-7, with 7 positions matching TRBD1. Germline CDR1 SGHTA, CDR2 FQGNSA. V shed 5 bases, J shed 6 bases, and the junction held 10 bases outside the gene matches. The CDR3 is 14 amino acids. This chain's CDR3 is CASSPGFTGAEQYF. The CDR3 DNA is TGTGCCAGCAGCCCGGGATTTACAGGGGCCGAGCAGTACTTC.

The V gene is TRBV7-2, the J gene TRBJ1-5, with unresolved D. Germline lookup yields CDR1 SGHTA and CDR2 FQGNSA. V dropped 2 bases and J dropped 4 bases, with 12 bases sitting between them. The CDR3 is 15 amino acids. The CDR3 bases are TGTGCCAGCAGCTTAAGCTGGGCAGATAATCAGCCCCAGCATTTT. Translating gives CASSLSWADNQPQHF.

The chain carries TRBV6-6 and TRBJ2-1; 7 nucleotides line up with TRBD2. The germline V gene encodes CDR1 MNHNY and CDR2 SVGAGI (reference sequence). CDR3 length: 16 residues. After removal of 6 bases from V and 4 bases from J, the junction contained 12 bases not matched to a gene. The CDR3 DNA reads as TGTGCCAGCAGCCTCCGAGCGGGGCCCCGGTACAATGAGCAGTTCTTC. Amino acids: CASSLRAGPRYNEQFF.

V is TRBV7-9 and J is TRBJ2-1; D possibly corresponds to TRBD2 (6 bases). Trimming took off 5 bases at V and 8 bases at J, with 13 bases between the two ends. CDR1 and CDR2 (germline): SEHNR, FQNEAQ (reference sequence). This CDR3 is 13 amino acids long. DNA of the CDR3: TGTGCCAGCAGCCCGAGGCGCGGGGATGAGCAGTTCTTC. It codes for CASSPRRGDEQFF.

This clone was seen just once. The chain links TRBV7-8 to TRBJ2-1, with 7 bases lining up with TRBD1. The CDR3 contains 15 residues. With V trimmed by 5 bases and J by 7 bases, 11 bases remained unmatched. From germline, CDR1 is SGHVS and CDR2 FQNEAQ. CDR3 sequence reads: CASSPPPNRGNEQFF. CDR3 coding DNA: TGTGCCAGCAGCCCTCCCCCAAACAGGGGTAATGAGCAGTTCTTC.

This clone was counted only a few times. The rearrangement joins TRBV5-6 to TRBJ1-6, with D hard to call. The CDR3 runs to 16 residues. Germline CDR1 reads SGHDT; CDR2 reads YYEEEE. The V and J ends lost 0 bases and 0 bases respectively, with 7 bases between them. Here the CDR3 reads CASSLDSISYNSPLHF. The CDR3 DNA sequence: TGTGCCAGCAGCTTGGACAGTATCTCCTATAATTCACCCCTCCACTTT.

This chain links TRBV30 with TRBJ1-1; possible D gene TRBD1, 6 bases. V was clipped by 3 bases and J by 3 bases, with 17 bases between them. Germline V gene lookup returns CDR1 GTSNPN and CDR2 SVGIG (reference sequence). The CDR3 has 15 residues. The CDR3, as DNA: TGTGCCTGGAGGTATGGGGGCACGAGGGACACTGAAGCTTTCTTT. It is translated as CAWRYGGTRDTEAFF.